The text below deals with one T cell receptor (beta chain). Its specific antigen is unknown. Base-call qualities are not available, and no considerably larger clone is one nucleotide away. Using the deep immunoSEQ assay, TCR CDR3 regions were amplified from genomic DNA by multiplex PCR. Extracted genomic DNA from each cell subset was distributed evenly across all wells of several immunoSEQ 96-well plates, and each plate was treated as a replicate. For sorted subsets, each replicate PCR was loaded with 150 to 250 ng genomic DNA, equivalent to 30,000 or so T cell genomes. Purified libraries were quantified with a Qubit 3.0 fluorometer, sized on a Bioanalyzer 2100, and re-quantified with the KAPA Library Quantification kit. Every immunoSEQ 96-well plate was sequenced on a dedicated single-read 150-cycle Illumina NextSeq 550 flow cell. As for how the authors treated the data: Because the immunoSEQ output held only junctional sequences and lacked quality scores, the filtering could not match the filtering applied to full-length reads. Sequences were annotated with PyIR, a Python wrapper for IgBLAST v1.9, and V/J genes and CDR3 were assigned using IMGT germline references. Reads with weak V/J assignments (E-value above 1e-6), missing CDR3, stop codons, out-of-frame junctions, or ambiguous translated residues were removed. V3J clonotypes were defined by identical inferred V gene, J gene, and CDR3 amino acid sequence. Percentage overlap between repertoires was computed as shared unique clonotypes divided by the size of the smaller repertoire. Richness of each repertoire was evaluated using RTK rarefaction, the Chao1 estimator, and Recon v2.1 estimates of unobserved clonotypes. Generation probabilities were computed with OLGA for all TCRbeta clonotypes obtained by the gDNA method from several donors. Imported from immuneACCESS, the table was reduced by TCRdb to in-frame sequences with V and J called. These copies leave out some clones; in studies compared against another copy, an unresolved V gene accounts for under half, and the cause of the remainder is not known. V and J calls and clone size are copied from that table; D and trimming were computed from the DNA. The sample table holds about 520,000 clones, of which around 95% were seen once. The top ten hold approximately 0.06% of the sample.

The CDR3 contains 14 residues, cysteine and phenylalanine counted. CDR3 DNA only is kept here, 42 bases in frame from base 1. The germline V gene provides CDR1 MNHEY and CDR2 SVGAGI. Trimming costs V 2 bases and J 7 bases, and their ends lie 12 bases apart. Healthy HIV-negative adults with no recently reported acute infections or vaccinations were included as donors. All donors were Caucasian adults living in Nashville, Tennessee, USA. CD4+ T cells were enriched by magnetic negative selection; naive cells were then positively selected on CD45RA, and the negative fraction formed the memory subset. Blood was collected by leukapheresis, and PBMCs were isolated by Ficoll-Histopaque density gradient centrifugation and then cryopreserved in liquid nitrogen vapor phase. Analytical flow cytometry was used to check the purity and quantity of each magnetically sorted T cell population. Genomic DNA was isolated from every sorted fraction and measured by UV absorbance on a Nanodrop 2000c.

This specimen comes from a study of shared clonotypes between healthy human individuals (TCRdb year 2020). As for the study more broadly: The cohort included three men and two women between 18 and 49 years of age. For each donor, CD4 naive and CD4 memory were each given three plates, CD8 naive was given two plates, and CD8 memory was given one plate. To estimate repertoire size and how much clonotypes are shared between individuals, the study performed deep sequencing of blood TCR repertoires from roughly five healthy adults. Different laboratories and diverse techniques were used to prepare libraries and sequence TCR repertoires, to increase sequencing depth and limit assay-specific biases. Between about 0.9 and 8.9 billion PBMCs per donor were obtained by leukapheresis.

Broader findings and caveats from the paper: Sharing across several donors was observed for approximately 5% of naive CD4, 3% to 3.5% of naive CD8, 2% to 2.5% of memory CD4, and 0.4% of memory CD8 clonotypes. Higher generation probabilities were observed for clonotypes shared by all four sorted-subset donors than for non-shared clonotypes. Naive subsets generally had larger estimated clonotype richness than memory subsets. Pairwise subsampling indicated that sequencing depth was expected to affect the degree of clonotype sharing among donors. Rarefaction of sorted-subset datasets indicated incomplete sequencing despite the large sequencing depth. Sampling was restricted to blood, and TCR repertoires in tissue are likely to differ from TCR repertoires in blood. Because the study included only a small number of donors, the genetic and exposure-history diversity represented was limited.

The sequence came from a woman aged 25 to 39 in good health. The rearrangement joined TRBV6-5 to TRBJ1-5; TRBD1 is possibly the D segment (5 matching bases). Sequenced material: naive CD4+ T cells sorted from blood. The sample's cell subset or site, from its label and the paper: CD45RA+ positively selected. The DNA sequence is TGTGCCAGCAGTTACACCAGGGTTAGCCAGCCCCAGCATTTT. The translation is CASSYTRVSQPQHF.